These T cell receptor beta chains were read from a single sample in a study of cytomegalovirus exposure and HLA in healthy donors. Sequenced by immunoSEQ multiplex PCR; TCRdb stores in-frame clones only, minus some. This sample has 200,000 or so clones, with over 80% found just once. Input material: PBMCs. The source of these receptors is a woman aged 18-35 years in good health and CMV-seronegative. CDR3s include the opening cysteine and the closing phenylalanine or tryptophan. The order of the fields is V gene, J gene, CDR3 protein.

TRBV11-2	TRBJ2-2	CASIEGGGTGELFF
TRBV9	TRBJ2-2	CASSGGSLTNTGELFF
TRBV6-5	TRBJ2-1	CASSYSKREGYNEQFF
TRBV15	TRBJ1-1	CATSRDGRGAGEGSTEAFF
TRBV28	TRBJ1-2	CASSFRGTGGGGYTF
TRBV7-9	TRBJ2-3	CASRWGGREDTQYF
TRBV4-1	TRBJ1-3	CASSQERRQGGNTIYF
TRBV5-1	TRBJ1-4	CASSIGPPGANEKLFF
TRBV11-2	TRBJ2-2	CASSLQAPGELFF
TRBV18	TRBJ1-1	CASSPLLGRNTEAFF
TRBV6-5	TRBJ1-4	CASGDTSTNEKLFF
TRBV2	TRBJ1-2	CASTQGHYGYTF
TRBV6-1	TRBJ1-1	CASSERWGGNTEAFF
TRBV5-6	TRBJ2-6	CASSLLPSGANVLTF
TRBV25-1	TRBJ2-3	CASSAGGSTDTQYF
TRBV5-1	TRBJ1-5	CASSLVPGSAQPQHF
TRBV18	TRBJ1-2	CASSPPKGPNYGYTF
TRBV5-1	TRBJ1-2	CASSPLGGMDYGYTF
TRBV5-6	TRBJ2-1	CASSFGEEVIYEQFF
TRBV18	TRBJ2-2	CASSFRQGASNTGELFF
TRBV9	TRBJ2-5	CASSPTGGEVETQYF
TRBV15	TRBJ2-7	CATSRGGSSYEQYF
TRBV5-4	TRBJ2-1	CASSSPGTENNEQFF
TRBV27	TRBJ2-2	CASSLWSTGELFF
TRBV30	TRBJ2-7	CAWRGRSYEQYF
TRBV7-3	TRBJ2-7	CASSPAAGLANEQYF
TRBV10-3	TRBJ1-4	CAIRDRLDEKLFF
TRBV6-1	TRBJ1-5	CASSDDGKYNQPQHF
TRBV2	TRBJ2-7	CASSEFTPPSGEQYF
TRBV5-8	TRBJ2-1	CASSRQGLATNEQFF
TRBV5-1	TRBJ1-2	CASSSTGTGGADYGYTF
TRBV5-6	TRBJ2-7	CASSRAFSYEQYF
TRBV5-8	TRBJ2-3	CASSLGSGASTDTQYF
TRBV30	TRBJ1-4	CAWSSITGAGFEKLFF
TRBV15	TRBJ2-6	CATSGGLAGGYSGANVLTF
TRBV7-7	TRBJ1-1	CASSPPGVNTEAFF
TRBV19	TRBJ2-7	CASSTYRDRQEQYF
TRBV2	TRBJ2-6	CASSPDRAGANVLTF
TRBV30	TRBJ1-2	CAWSVTGGGDGYTF